This TCR beta chain stems from a study of OX40 agonist ivuxolimab in advanced cancers. As for the study in general: Six ivuxolimab dose levels, 0.01 to 10 mg/kg, were given intravenously every 2 weeks. Partial responses were achieved by three patients: one hepatocellular carcinoma, two cutaneous melanoma. Findings and limits, study-wide: Some nonresponders likewise displayed low normalized T-cell clonal expansion. Among T cells, CD8+ cells averaged more expanded clones than CD4+ cells.

Notes on this clone: Its antigen is currently unknown.

V lost 3 bases to trimming and J lost 3 bases; unmatched junction nucleotides: 3. CDR1 is SGDLS and CDR2 is YYNGEE in the germline V gene. The CDR3 covers 15 residues. The table came from immunoSEQ multiplex PCR; TCRdb's copy has only in-frame clones and leaves some out. The data hold about 51,000 clones, with around nine tenths observed a single time. The input for sequencing was CD4+ or CD8+ T cells sorted from blood, taken in a trial of the OX40 agonist ivuxolimab. This clonotype was sampled from an adult with an advanced solid tumor such as melanoma, head and neck, liver or kidney cancer. This chain links TRBV9 with TRBJ2-2; 9 nucleotides align to TRBD1. The CDR3 DNA reads TGTGCCAGCAGCGCCGGACAGGGGCACACCGGGGAGCTGTTTTTT. As protein: CASSAGQGHTGELFF.